This T cell receptor beta chain comes out of a study of beta chain features in type 1 diabetes. Every isolated RNA sample was fully reverse transcribed, so sequencing captured expressed TCRB transcripts. Only in-frame clones appear in the TCRdb table, and some are missing; sequencing was by immunoSEQ multiplex PCR. Here the sample spans hundreds of thousands of clones, roughly a sixth being singletons. The sequencing input was naive CD4+ T cells from blood. This TCR was recovered from a man between 18 and 35 years old in good health.

The CDR3 DNA sequence: TGTGCCAGCAGTTCCTACTGGACAGGGGGCGGTGGCTACACCTTC. Translated: CASSSYWTGGGGYTF. This chain connects TRBV28 to TRBJ1-2, with 11 bases fitting TRBD1. V was pared by 4 bases and J by 7 bases, with 8 bases of the junction left unmatched. CDR3 length equals 15 residues. Germline-derived CDR1 and CDR2 are MDHEN and SYDVKM.